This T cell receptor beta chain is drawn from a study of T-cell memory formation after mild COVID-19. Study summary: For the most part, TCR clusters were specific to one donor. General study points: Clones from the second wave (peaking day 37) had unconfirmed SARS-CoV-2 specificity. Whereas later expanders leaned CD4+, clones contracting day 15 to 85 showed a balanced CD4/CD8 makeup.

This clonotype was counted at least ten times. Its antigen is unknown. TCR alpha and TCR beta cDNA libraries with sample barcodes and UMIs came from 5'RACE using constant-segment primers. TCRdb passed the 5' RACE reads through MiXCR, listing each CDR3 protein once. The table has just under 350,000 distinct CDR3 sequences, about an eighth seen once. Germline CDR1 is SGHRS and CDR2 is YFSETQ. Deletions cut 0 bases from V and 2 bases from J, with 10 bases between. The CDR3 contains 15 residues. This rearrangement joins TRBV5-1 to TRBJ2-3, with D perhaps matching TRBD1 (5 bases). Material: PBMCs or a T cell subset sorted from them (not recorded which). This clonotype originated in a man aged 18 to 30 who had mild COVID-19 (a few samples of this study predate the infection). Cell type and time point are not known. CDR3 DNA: TGCGCCAGCAGCTTGGCCGGCAGGGTCACAGATACGCAGTATTTT. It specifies CASSLAGRVTDTQYF.